This entry describes one T cell receptor (beta chain). The antigen is unknown. After removal of 1 base from V and 6 bases from J, the junction contained 7 bases not matched to a gene. Germline V lookup: CDR1 MGHRA, CDR2 YSYEKL. CDR3 size: 16 residues. The PCR used 60 Vbeta and 13 Jbeta primers. Repertoires were generated with immunoSEQ multiplex PCR, while TCRdb's copy carries only in-frame clones and drops some. The sample records more than 150,000 clones, 65% to 85% being singletons. The record originates from a study of cytomegalovirus exposure and HLA in healthy donors. About the research overall: Earlier work reported roughly 120 million unique TCR beta sequences from about 179 million T cells.

Findings of the study overall: Many donors shared some public TCRs, even though most TCR sequences were rare.

The sample consisted of PBMCs. The clonotype originates from a young woman in good health and CMV-seronegative. V gene TRBV4-1 combines with J gene TRBJ1-2; 11 bases align to TRBD1. CDR3 residues: CASSQVYPDRGHGYTF. The DNA for the CDR3 is TGCGCCAGCAGCCAAGTGTACCCGGACAGGGGGCATGGCTACACCTTC.